One TCR beta chain is described in this entry. Its antigen remains unidentified. PCR used 60 Vbeta primers and 13 Jbeta primers. Clones were read by immunoSEQ multiplex PCR, and TCRdb kept only the in-frame ones, dropping some. Listed are about 47,000 clones; roughly 17% falls within the top ten. The entry originates in a study of cytomegalovirus exposure and HLA in healthy donors. The length of the CDR3 is 14 residues. With 1 base clipped from V and 4 bases from J, the junction kept 1 base outside the gene matches. Germline V gene data show CDR1 as SGHAT and CDR2 as FQNNGV. Overall study findings and caveats: A prior analysis recorded that most TCR beta V segments were productive about 90% or about 30% of the time. TRBV6-2, TRBV6-3 and some other V segments were excluded as indistinguishable.

The clonotype was recovered from a male donor in good health and CMV-seronegative. This rearrangement joins TRBV11-2 to TRBJ1-1; 9 bases agree with TRBD1. Sample: PBMCs. CDR3 protein: CASSLGTGATEAFF. The CDR3 nucleotides read TGTGCCAGCAGCTTAGGGACAGGGGCCACTGAAGCTTTCTTT. The whole variable domain, remainder taken from reference TRBV11-2 and TRBJ1-1, is EAGVAQSPRYKIIEKRQSVAFWCNPISGHATLYWYQQILGQGPKLLIQFQNNGVVDDSQLPKDRFSAERLKGVDSTLKIQPAKLEDSAVYLCASSLGTGATEAFFGQGTRLTVV.